The clone carrying this TCR beta chain appeared a few times. The antigen is not known. Per germline, CDR1 SGHTA and CDR2 FQGNSA. Deletions cut 8 bases from V and 0 bases from J, with 17 bases between. The CDR3 has 16 amino acids. Profiled with immunoSEQ multiplex PCR; TCRdb holds only in-frame clones, not every one. The sample carries some 100,000 clones, approximately 87% recorded once. These data originate in a study of T cell responses to AZD1222 COVID-19 vaccine. Study-wide points: No repertoire was sampled before or during the peak T cell response, only after it.

The TCR was taken from an adult in good health. The material sequenced was peripheral blood, taken on day 0 of AZD1222 vaccination. V gene TRBV7-2 combines with J gene TRBJ1-5; no reliable D call. CDR3 in DNA: TGTGCCAGCGGTCGTCCCGGGTTAGATAGCAATCAGCCCCAGCATTTT. It encodes CASGRPGLDSNQPQHF.